Reported below is one TCR beta chain. Its recognized antigen is unknown. Base qualities are not at hand, and no much larger clone is one base apart. Libraries were constructed by the immunoSEQ multiplex PCR assay. Imported from immuneACCESS, the table was reduced by TCRdb to in-frame sequences with V and J called. These copies leave out some clones; in studies compared against another copy, an unresolved V gene accounts for under half, and the cause of the remainder is not known. The sample table holds 41,000 or so clones, of which 89% were seen once. The leading ten clones occupy approximately 0.67% of the sample. This sample is part of a study of T cell changes during pregnancy in multiple sclerosis (dated by TCRdb to about 2019). A note on the overall study: The study examined how the T cell repertoire changed over the course of pregnancy in women with multiple sclerosis.

The trim is 4 bases for V and 4 bases for J, with a gap of 8 bases between the germline ends. The CDR3 runs 12 residues from the cysteine to the phenylalanine. Only the CDR3 DNA stays, 36 bases, in frame from base 1. Based on the germline V gene (reference sequence), the CDR1 and CDR2 sequences are SEHNR and FQNEAQ. The input for sequencing was CD4+ T cells from peripheral blood mononuclear cells, taken in the first trimester of pregnancy. The chain couples TRBV7-9 to TRBJ2-7; TRBD1 is a weak D gene call, 6 bases matching. This sequence originates from a female donor with multiple sclerosis, enrolled in a pregnancy study. This receptor has the CDR3 CASSWTEYEQYF. Here is the DNA: TGTGCCAGCAGCTGGACAGAGTACGAGCAGTACTTC.